This T cell receptor (beta chain) is drawn from a study of blood T cell repertoires in COVID-19. Study as a whole: The origin of the acute and convalescent COVID-19 samples was the United States, Italy and Spain. PBMCs, B-cell-depleted T cells, or T cells were the source of the cDNA or gDNA that made up the material.

As handled by the study authors: The assay estimated nucleated cells by amplifying reference gene primers. The protocol was immunoSEQ multiplex PCR, while the TCRdb copy is restricted to in-frame clones and leaves out a portion. Clone size and V and J calls were adopted from that table, with D and trimming inferred from the DNA. The data contain roughly 97,000 clones, around four fifths of them seen just once; the ten biggest clones take up about 5%. The germline V and J ends were trimmed by 5 bases and 5 bases, with 15 bases remaining between them. From germline, CDR1 is LGHDT and CDR2 YNNKEL (reference sequence). This CDR3 has 15 residues.

J is TRBJ1-4 and V is TRBV3-1 (or the pseudogene TRBV3-2), with D hard to call. The sequencing input was peripheral blood. This clonotype originated in a man aged 60 to 69 with acute or convalescent COVID-19. The CDR3 protein is CASSLVGGLNEKLFF. DNA for the CDR3: TGTGCCAGCAGCTTAGTGGGCGGACTCAATGAAAAACTGTTTTTT.